This T cell receptor beta chain was recovered during a study of cytomegalovirus exposure and HLA in healthy donors. Study outcomes and limitations: A classifier reportedly called cytomegalovirus status with high sensitivity and specificity.

In the PCR, 60 Vbeta and 13 Jbeta primers were used. The table came from immunoSEQ multiplex PCR; TCRdb's copy has only in-frame clones and leaves some out. The sample shows 210,000 or so clones, around 85% of them seen only once. Sampled while nominally healthy, donors likely had unrecorded immune exposures. The length of the CDR3 is 10 residues. Concerning this clone itself: Its antigen is unknown.

Input material: PBMCs. The TCR comes from a girl aged 2-9 years in good health and CMV-seronegative. The rearrangement links TRBV12-1 to TRBJ1-2; TRBD1 was called by the table and not checked on the DNA. TRBV12-1 is a pseudogene segment. Here the CDR3 reads CASPQYGYTF. CDR3 nucleotide sequence: TGTGCCAGTCCCCAGTATGGCTACACCTTC.